This T cell receptor beta chain stems from a study of T-cell memory formation after mild COVID-19. One entry per CDR3 protein results from TCRdb running MiXCR on the 5' RACE reads. The table has hundreds of thousands of distinct CDR3 sequences, around 27% seen once. Whole-study findings and limits: Pre-infection memory already had some responding clones, implying cross-reactive memory joined.

A note on this clonotype: Its antigen is unknown.

The CDR3 length is 14 residues. Trimming cost V 8 bases and J 3 bases, with 18 bases left between them. Germline V CDR1 and CDR2: SGDLS, YYNGEE. Sequencing was carried out using PBMCs or a T cell subset sorted from them (not recorded which). The clonotype was recovered from an adult woman who had mild COVID-19 (a few samples of this study predate the infection). Cell type and time point are not known. The chain links TRBV9 to TRBJ2-7; D is possibly TRBD1 (6 bases). CDR3 sequence (DNA): TGTGCCAGTAGCTCTCGGACAGACCACTACGAGCAGTACTTC. Translated, it gives CASSSRTDHYEQYF.